A single sample is the source of the 2 T cell receptor beta chains below, sequenced in a study of neoadjuvant anti-PD-1 for oral cavity cancer. Time point denoted: after neoadjuvant nivolumab, at surgical resection. The repertoire was sequenced with immunoSEQ multiplex PCR; TCRdb's copy has only in-frame clones and lacks some. The repertoire holds about 68,000 clones, with about 85% as singletons. This material consisted of PBMCs, taken after nivolumab (anti-PD-1) treatment. The receptors shown here come from a person between 40 and 80 years old with oral cavity squamous cell carcinoma.

Regarding this clone: A read error may produce the germline difference seen at one junction end. The V gene is TRBV7-7, the J gene TRBJ2-2; weak D call: TRBD2 (5 bases). There are 14 residues in the CDR3. Germline V CDR1 and CDR2: SSHAT, FNYEAQ (reference sequence). Here the CDR3 DNA reads TGTGCTAGCAGCTTGAGGGAGACCACCGGGGAGCTGTTTTTT. As protein: CASSLRETTGELFF.

This chain connects TRBV21-1 to TRBJ2-1; the tabulated D call, TRBD1, remains unverified against the DNA. TRBV21-1 is described as a pseudogene. The CDR3 consists of 13 residues. Here the CDR3 reads CASIPTGTGEQFF. Here the CDR3 DNA reads TGTGCCAGCATCCCGACAGGGACAGGGGAGCAGTTCTTC.